These 27 T cell receptor beta chains originate from one sample sequenced in a study of cytomegalovirus exposure and HLA in healthy donors. This PCR relied on a set of 60 Vbeta primers and 13 Jbeta primers. Libraries were prepared by immunoSEQ multiplex PCR; TCRdb keeps only in-frame clonotypes and omits some of them. The sample includes about 78,000 clones, around 80% of them seen just once. The sample was PBMCs. The receptors stem from a male donor in good health and CMV-seronegative.

This chain uses TRBV5-4 with TRBJ2-3; D may be TRBD2 (6 bases). Germline lookup yields CDR1 SGHNT and CDR2 YYREEE (reference sequence). The germline V and J ends were trimmed by 0 bases and 8 bases, with 19 bases remaining between them. The length of the CDR3 is 16 residues. CDR3 sequence reads: CASSLGGADYSGTQYF. The CDR3 bases are TGTGCCAGCAGCTTGGGGGGAGCGGACTACTCGGGTACGCAGTATTTT.

This chain uses TRBV5-4 with TRBJ2-5; TRBD2 might be the D (6 bases). This CDR3 contains 13 residues. Germline V gives CDR1 SGHNT, CDR2 YYREEE (reference sequence). Trimming removed 2 bases at V and 4 bases at J, with 9 bases between. For the CDR3, the DNA is TGTGCCAGCAGCTTACTTAGCGGAGAGACCCAGTACTTC. It yields the protein CASSLLSGETQYF.

The rearrangement joins TRBV12-5 to TRBJ2-3; unclear D gene. The ends were cut back, 1 base at V and 0 bases at J, with 11 bases in the middle. Germline-derived CDR1 and CDR2 are LGHNT and FRNRAP. The CDR3 has 16 residues. CDR3 protein: CASGLALSRSTDTQYF. The CDR3 bases are TGTGCTAGTGGTTTGGCCCTCTCTCGGAGCACAGATACGCAGTATTTT.

The sample holds a few counts of this clone. V and J are TRBV9 and TRBJ2-5; no definite D call. The CDR3 covers 13 residues. The germline V gene has CDR1 SGDLS and CDR2 YYNGEE. V was clipped by 5 bases and J by 4 bases, with 12 bases between them. CDR3 DNA: TGTGCCAGCAGTGCGGAGCTAAGAGAGACCCAGTACTTC. Protein product: CASSAELRETQYF.

In this sample, this clone turned up a few times. One end of the junction varies from germline; a read error may be responsible. This chain connects TRBV13 to TRBJ2-7; a possible D gene is TRBD2 (6 bases). The CDR3 contains 15 residues. Germline CDR1 is PRHDT and CDR2 is FYEKMQ (reference sequence). This chain's CDR3 is CASSLGRDFGYEQYF. CDR3 sequence (DNA): TGTGCCAGCAGCCTAGGCCGGGACTTTGGATACGAGCAGTACTTC.

The chain combines TRBV5-1 with TRBJ2-5; TRBD2 matches at 7 bases. The J call is in doubt because the DNA end fits TRBJ2-7 better. The CDR3 loop spans 17 amino acids. The V gene's germline CDR1 is SGHRS and CDR2 YFSETQ. In DNA, the CDR3 is TGCGCCAGCAGCTTGCGGCCCCGGGCGGGAGCCTTCGACGAGCAGTACTTC. Translated, it gives CASSLRPRAGAFDEQYF.

This chain joins TRBV10-3 and TRBJ2-5; 7 bases line up with TRBD1. The germline gives CDR1 ENHRY, CDR2 SYGVKD. Trimming at V came to 5 bases and at J to 5 bases, leaving 8 bases not matched to a gene. CDR3 size: 14 residues. CDR3 nucleotides: TGTGCCATCAGTAAACAGGGGAGTGAGGAGACCCAGTACTTC. Residues: CAISKQGSEETQYF.

This clone was detected a few times. The genes are TRBV5-1 and TRBJ2-1, with D unclear. This CDR3 contains 15 residues. Trimming removed 0 bases at V and 0 bases at J, with 7 bases between. Germline CDR1 is SGHRS and CDR2 is YFSETQ. The CDR3 is CASSLGQASYNEQFF. The CDR3 DNA reads TGCGCCAGCAGCTTGGGTCAGGCCTCCTACAATGAGCAGTTCTTC.

The V and J genes are TRBV28 and TRBJ2-3; 12 bases align to TRBD1. Germline CDR1 MDHEN, CDR2 SYDVKM. The CDR3 spans 16 residues. V gave up 6 bases and J gave up 5 bases; unmatched junction bases: 9. Here the CDR3 DNA reads TGTGCCAGCAGCAGACCGGGACAGGGGGCCGAAGATACGCAGTATTTT. Encoded protein: CASSRPGQGAEDTQYF.

The chain is built from TRBV4-2 and TRBJ2-3; possible D gene TRBD2, 5 bases. Trimming shortened V by 1 base and J by 1 base, and 18 bases separated the two germline ends. Germline CDR1 and CDR2: LGHNA and YNFKEQ. This CDR3 is built from 18 residues. In nucleotides, the CDR3 is TGTGCCAGCAGCCAAGGTGTAGTCCGGGTCGGGGGCACAGATACGCAGTATTTT. Protein sequence: CASSQGVVRVGGTDTQYF.

The rearrangement joins TRBV9 to TRBJ2-1; TRBD2 agrees at 11 bases. Trimming removed 2 bases from V and 5 bases from J; junction bases left unmatched: 3. CDR3 length: 15 residues. Germline V gene lookup returns CDR1 SGDLS and CDR2 YYNGEE. Here the CDR3 reads CASSVLAGGDNEQFF. CDR3 bases: TGTGCCAGCAGCGTCCTAGCGGGAGGTGACAATGAGCAGTTCTTC. Drawing the rest from reference TRBV9 and TRBJ2-1, the complete variable domain is DSGVTQTPKHLITATGQRVTLRCSPRSGDLSVYWYQQSLDQGLQFLIQYYNGEERAKGNILERFSAQQFPDLHSELNLSSLELGDSALYFCASSVLAGGDNEQFFGPGTRLTVL.

The V and J genes are TRBV6-4 and TRBJ2-1, with D tentatively TRBD2 (6 bases). V dropped 2 bases and J dropped 8 bases, with 19 bases sitting between them. CDR3 length: 16 amino acids. Germline V lookup: CDR1 MRHNA, CDR2 SNTAGT. CDR3 in DNA: TGTGCCAGCAGTGACAGGTTTCGGGAGAAACTAGATGAGCAGTTCTTC. This sequence encodes CASSDRFREKLDEQFF.

The rearrangement uses TRBV7-9 and TRBJ2-5; 10 nucleotides align to TRBD1. V trimming: 5 bases; J trimming: 5 bases; junction bases outside the gene matches: 11. Germline V gene sequence: CDR1 SEHNR, CDR2 FQNEAQ (reference sequence). CDR3 size: 16 residues. The CDR3 here is CASSPLGQGVRETQYF. CDR3 coding DNA: TGTGCCAGCAGCCCCCTCGGACAGGGGGTTAGGGAGACCCAGTACTTC.

J is TRBJ2-3 and V is TRBV19; TRBD2 aligns across 10 bases. CDR3 length equals 16 residues. Trimming took 7 bases from V and 3 from J; bases not matched to a gene: 10. Germline values: CDR1 LNHDA, CDR2 SQIVND (reference sequence). The CDR3 loop reads CASTPGSSGRTDTQYF. The CDR3 DNA is TGTGCCAGTACCCCGGGGTCTAGCGGGAGAACAGATACGCAGTATTTT.

V gene TRBV5-4 combines with J gene TRBJ2-7, with TRBD2 matching 9 bases. This CDR3 has 19 amino acids. V lost 3 bases and J lost 0; bases outside the gene matches: 16. Germline CDR1 and CDR2: SGHNT and YYREEE (reference sequence). CDR3 DNA sequence: TGTGCCAGCAGCTCGCCAGAAGGTAGCGGGAGTCCGAGCTCCTACGAGCAGTACTTC. It is translated as CASSSPEGSGSPSSYEQYF. Combining the CDR3 with reference TRBV5-4 and TRBJ2-7 gives the whole variable domain ETGVTQSPTHLIKTRGQQVTLRCSSQSGHNTVSWYQQALGQGPQFIFQYYREEENGRGNFPPRFSGLQFPNYSSELNVNALELDDSALYLCASSSPEGSGSPSSYEQYFGPGTRLTVT.

This chain links TRBV7-9 with TRBJ2-5, with 7 nucleotides matching TRBD2. J was trimmed by 5 bases and V by 0 bases; bases with no gene match: 6. The CDR3 sequence is 15 residues long. Looked up from germline, CDR1 is SEHNR and CDR2 is FQNEAQ (reference sequence). The CDR3 reads CASSLAAGEYETQYF. The CDR3 DNA follows: TGTGCCAGCAGCTTAGCGGCGGGGGAATACGAGACCCAGTACTTC.

The V call is TRBV5-1, the J call TRBJ2-5; D is perhaps TRBD1 (6 bases). Germline assignment: CDR1 SGHRS and CDR2 YFSETQ. V lost 7 bases and J 1 base, leaving 11 bases between the germline ends. This CDR3 comprises 13 residues. CDR3 residues: CASSGQLQETQYF. CDR3 in DNA: TGCGCCAGCTCCGGACAGCTCCAAGAGACCCAGTACTTC.

In this sample, this clone turned up once. The genes are TRBV6-5 and TRBJ1-2, with D perhaps matching TRBD1 (6 bases). The CDR3 runs to 15 residues. From germline, CDR1 is MNHEY and CDR2 SVGAGI. V was pared by 5 bases and J by 8 bases, with 21 bases between. CDR3 sequence: CASSRRGSGLFGYTF. The CDR3 DNA is TGTGCCAGCAGTCGCAGGGGTTCCGGTTTATTCGGCTACACCTTC.

The DNA for the CDR3 is TGCGCCAGCAGCTTAGGCTACAGAAACTATGGCTACACCTTC. Translation: CASSLGYRNYGYTF. This chain links TRBV5-1 with TRBJ1-2; D is ambiguous. Trimming removed 2 bases from V and 2 bases from J, with 10 bases in between. This CDR3 comprises 14 residues. The germline gives CDR1 SGHRS, CDR2 YFSETQ.

J is TRBJ2-5 and V is TRBV6-1, with 10 bases fitting TRBD2. Germline values: CDR1 MNHNS, CDR2 SASEGT. This CDR3 is built from 14 residues. With V trimmed by 6 bases and J by 2 bases, 3 bases remained unmatched. The CDR3 DNA sequence: TGTGCCAGCAGGCCTAGCGGGAGACAAGAGACCCAGTACTTC. Its translation: CASRPSGRQETQYF.

The CDR3 here is CASSVAAQGAYGYTF. The CDR3, as DNA: TGTGCCAGCAGCGTAGCGGCGCAGGGGGCCTATGGCTACACCTTC. This chain joins TRBV9 and TRBJ1-2, with 8 bases matching TRBD1. CDR3 size: 15 residues. Germline V gene sequence: CDR1 SGDLS, CDR2 YYNGEE. Unmatched junction bases numbered 5, after V lost 0 bases and J lost 4 bases.

The chain carries TRBV19 and TRBJ2-3; 11 nucleotides line up with TRBD2. The CDR3 consists of 17 residues. The V segment lost 4 bases and the J segment 0 bases; nucleotides outside the gene matches: 6. Germline V CDR1 and CDR2: LNHDA, SQIVND (reference sequence). In DNA, the CDR3 is TGTGCCAGTAGTACCCGGACTAGCGGGTATAGCACAGATACGCAGTATTTT. Its translation is CASSTRTSGYSTDTQYF.

CDR3 protein: CASSQYRNEQFF. The CDR3 DNA reads TGCGCCAGCAGCCAATACAGAAATGAGCAGTTCTTC. This chain joins TRBV5-1 and TRBJ2-1; D gene ambiguous. Per germline, CDR1 SGHRS and CDR2 YFSETQ. The CDR3 is 12 amino acids. Between the trimmed V and J ends, which lost 4 bases and 7 bases, there was a span of 9 bases.

The chain employs TRBV30 and TRBJ2-2; no clear D gene. The CDR3 length is 15 residues. From germline, CDR1 is GTSNPN and CDR2 SVGIG (reference sequence). V was cut by 5 bases and J by 8 bases, with 21 bases left in between. CDR3 region: CAWPGVHRERGELFF. CDR3 bases: TGTGCCTGGCCCGGAGTGCATCGCGAGAGAGGGGAGCTGTTTTTT.

The chain joins TRBV4-1 to TRBJ2-5; TRBD2 matches at 8 bases. This CDR3 contains 16 residues. Germline V gives CDR1 MGHRA, CDR2 YSYEKL. With 4 bases clipped from V and 2 bases from J, the junction kept 9 bases outside the gene matches. The CDR3 spells CASSLGVAGFQETQYF. CDR3 in DNA: TGCGCCAGCAGCCTCGGGGTAGCGGGGTTTCAAGAGACCCAGTACTTC.

This chain joins TRBV9 and TRBJ1-2; 7 nucleotides align to TRBD1. The length of the CDR3 is 15 residues. With 4 bases clipped from V and 3 bases from J, the junction kept 9 bases outside the gene matches. Per the germline V gene, CDR1 is SGDLS and CDR2 is YYNGEE. The CDR3 sequence is CASSSGGAGYYGYTF. For the CDR3, the DNA is TGTGCCAGCAGCTCAGGGGGTGCAGGGTACTATGGCTACACCTTC. Filled out from reference TRBV9 and TRBJ1-2, the complete variable domain reads DSGVTQTPKHLITATGQRVTLRCSPRSGDLSVYWYQQSLDQGLQFLIQYYNGEERAKGNILERFSAQQFPDLHSELNLSSLELGDSALYFCASSSGGAGYYGYTFGSGTRLTVV.

The chain couples TRBV7-3 to TRBJ2-5; perhaps TRBD1 as D (6 bases). Germline V gene sequence: CDR1 SGHTA, CDR2 FQGTGA. The length of the CDR3 is 17 residues. V was trimmed by 2 bases and J by 0 bases, leaving 16 bases between them. The CDR3 is CASSLGVLWDNQETQYF. CDR3 sequence (DNA): TGTGCCAGCAGCTTAGGGGTTTTGTGGGACAACCAAGAGACCCAGTACTTC.